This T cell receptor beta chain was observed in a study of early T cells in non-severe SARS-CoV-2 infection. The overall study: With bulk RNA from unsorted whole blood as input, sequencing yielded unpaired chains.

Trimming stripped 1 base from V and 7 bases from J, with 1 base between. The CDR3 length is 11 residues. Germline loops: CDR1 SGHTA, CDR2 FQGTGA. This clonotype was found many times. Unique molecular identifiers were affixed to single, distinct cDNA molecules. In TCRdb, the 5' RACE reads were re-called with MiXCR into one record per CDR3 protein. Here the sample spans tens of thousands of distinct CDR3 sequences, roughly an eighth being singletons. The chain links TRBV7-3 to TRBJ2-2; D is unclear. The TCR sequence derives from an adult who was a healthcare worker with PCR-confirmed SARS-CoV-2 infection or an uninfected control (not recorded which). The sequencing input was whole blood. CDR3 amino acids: CASSLNGELFF. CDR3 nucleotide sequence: TGTGCCAGCAGCTTAAACGGGGAGCTGTTTTTT.